The count of the clone carrying this T cell receptor beta chain is one. TCRdb's copy holds only in-frame clones and misses some; the assay was immunoSEQ multiplex PCR. The sample carries some 200,000 clones, over 80% recorded once. These data originate in a study of blood T cell repertoires in COVID-19. Study overall: Acute and convalescent COVID-19 specimens originated in the United States, Italy and Spain.

The receptor's source is a middle-aged woman with acute or convalescent COVID-19. The sample comprised peripheral blood.

As DNA, the CDR3 is TGTGCCAGCAGTCTAACGGCGGAATGGGAGACCCAGTACTTC. It is translated as CASSLTAEWETQYF. The chain links TRBV6-5 to TRBJ2-5; D is undetermined. This CDR3 region has 14 residues. The V gene's germline CDR1 is MNHEY and CDR2 SVGAGI. V was trimmed by 5 bases and J by 5 bases, leaving 15 bases between them.